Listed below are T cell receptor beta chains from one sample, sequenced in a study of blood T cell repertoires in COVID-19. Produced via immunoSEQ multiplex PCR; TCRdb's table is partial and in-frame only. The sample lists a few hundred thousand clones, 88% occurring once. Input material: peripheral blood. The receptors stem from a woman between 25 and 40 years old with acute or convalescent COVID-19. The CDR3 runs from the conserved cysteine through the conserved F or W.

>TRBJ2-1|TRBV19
CATRLAAAYNEQFF
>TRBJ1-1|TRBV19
CASSIPIGTEAFF
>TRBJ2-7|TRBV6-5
CASSLGLAGVREQYF
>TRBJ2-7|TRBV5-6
CASIRRGLAGVGSYEQYF
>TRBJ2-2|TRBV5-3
CARSPSGRGTGELFF
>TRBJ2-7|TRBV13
CASSLGGRGSYEQYF
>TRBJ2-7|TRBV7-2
CASSLGPGDEQYF
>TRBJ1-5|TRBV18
CASSPAGGNQPQHF
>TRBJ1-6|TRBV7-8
CASSLSIVPSSYNSPLHF
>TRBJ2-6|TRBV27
CASSRRGFSSGANVLTF
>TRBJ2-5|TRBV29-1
CSVEAASAGRGETQYF
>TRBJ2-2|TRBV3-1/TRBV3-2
CASSHAGTRGTGELFF
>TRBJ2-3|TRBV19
CASSTFTDTQYF
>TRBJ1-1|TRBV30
CAWSSGRATEAFF
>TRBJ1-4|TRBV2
CASRARTGGNEKLFF
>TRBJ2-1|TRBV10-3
CAIRRQDTYNEQFF
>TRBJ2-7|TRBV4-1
CASSLRRTGGYEQYF
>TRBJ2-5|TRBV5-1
CASSIWTKQETQYF
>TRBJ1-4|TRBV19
CASSIFFGGNEKLFF
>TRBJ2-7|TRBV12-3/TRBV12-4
CASSPRQGDEQYF
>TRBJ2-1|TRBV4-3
CASSQDQRTARNEQFF
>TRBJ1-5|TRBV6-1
CASSDRPTGFNQPQHF
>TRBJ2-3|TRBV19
CASSLAGSTDTQYF
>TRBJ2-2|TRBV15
CATKEGGGALTGELFF
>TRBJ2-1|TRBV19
CASSIDTGEEQFF
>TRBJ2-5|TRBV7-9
CASSLGDTETQYF
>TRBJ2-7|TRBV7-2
CASSLVNEQYF
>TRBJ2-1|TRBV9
CASSVVARNKGYNEQFF
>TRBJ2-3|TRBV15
CATSRVGATDTQYF
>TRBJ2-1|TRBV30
CAWGVGLIYNEQFF
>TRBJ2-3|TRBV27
CASCPGSDTQYF
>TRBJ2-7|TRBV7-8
CASSATVGPQPYEQYF
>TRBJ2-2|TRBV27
CASGSSTGVVFF
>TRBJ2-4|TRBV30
CATQGENIQYF
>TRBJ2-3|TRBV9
CASSVDLAGAADTQYF
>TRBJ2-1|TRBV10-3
CAISGTSVNEQFF
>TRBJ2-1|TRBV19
CASRLEPLSYNEQFF
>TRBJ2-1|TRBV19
CASSIGSGTRDEQFF
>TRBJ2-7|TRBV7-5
CARSGGGRYSYEQYF
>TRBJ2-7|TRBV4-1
CASSPKGVGQGGTYEQYF
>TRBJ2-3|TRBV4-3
CASSPRGGLSTDTQYF
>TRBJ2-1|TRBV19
CASSLGTSGSPNEQFF
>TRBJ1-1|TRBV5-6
CASSNDRPMSTEAFF
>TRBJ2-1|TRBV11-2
CASTHDRGLYNEQFF
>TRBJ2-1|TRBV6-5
CASSPSVSSYNEQFF
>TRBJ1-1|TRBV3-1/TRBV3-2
CASSQGTGGGTEAFF
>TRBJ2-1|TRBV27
CASSLPGTGVNEQFF
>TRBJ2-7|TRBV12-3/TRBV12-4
CARIGSYEQYF
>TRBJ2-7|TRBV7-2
CASSPQTGLSTEQYF